One and the same sample provided the 8 T cell receptor beta chains below, sequenced in a study of blood T cell repertoires in COVID-19. Libraries were prepared by immunoSEQ multiplex PCR; TCRdb keeps only in-frame clonotypes and omits some of them. The table has hundreds of thousands of clones, nearly 90% seen once. The sample taken for sequencing was peripheral blood. The receptors were gathered from a human donor in a cohort sampled during active COVID-19.

The J gene is TRBJ1-1, the V gene TRBV30; no reliable D call. Germline V gene lookup returns CDR1 GTSNPN and CDR2 SVGIG (reference sequence). V was trimmed by 4 bases and J by 7 bases, leaving 16 bases between them. The length of the CDR3 is 13 residues. The CDR3 DNA is TGTGCCTGGACGAGAAGAGGGCATGATGAAGCTTTCTTT. Protein product: CAWTRRGHDEAFF.

J is TRBJ1-2 and V is TRBV5-5; TRBD1 is a possible D gene (6 bases). V dropped 4 bases and J dropped 5 bases, with 12 bases sitting between them. CDR1 is SGHKS, CDR2 YYEKEE, per germline (reference sequence). The CDR3 length is 13 residues. The CDR3 is CASSRGTGYGYTF. As DNA, the CDR3 is TGTGCCAGCAGCAGGGGGACGGGGTATGGCTACACCTTC.

The chain has TRBV11-2 and TRBJ2-7, with D perhaps TRBD2 (6 bases). The CDR3 totals 14 residues. Germline loops: CDR1 SGHAT, CDR2 FQNNGV. Between the trimmed V and J ends, which lost 1 base and 3 bases, there was a span of 10 bases. The chain's CDR3 is CASSLVRTNYEQYF. CDR3 DNA sequence: TGTGCCAGCAGCTTAGTTCGGACTAACTACGAGCAGTACTTC.

The chain is built from TRBV7-2 and TRBJ2-5; the match to TRBD1 covers 8 bases. J lost 1 base, V lost 2 bases, and 6 bases had no gene match. CDR3 length: 16 amino acids. CDR1 SGHTA and CDR2 FQGNSA come from the germline V gene. CDR3 DNA: TGTGCCAGCAGCTTAATGGACAGGGAATTCCAAGAGACCCAGTACTTC. Encoded protein: CASSLMDREFQETQYF.

This chain connects TRBV5-1 to TRBJ1-1; 7 bases match TRBD1. This CDR3 has 17 amino acids. Germline V lookup: CDR1 SGHRS, CDR2 YFSETQ. With V trimmed by 0 bases and J by 1 base, 9 bases remained unmatched. Here the CDR3 reads CASSLAISGGGNTEAFF. Written as DNA, the CDR3 is TGCGCCAGCAGCTTGGCCATATCAGGGGGTGGGAACACTGAAGCTTTCTTT. The entire variable domain, with the rest obtained from reference TRBV5-1 and TRBJ1-1, is as follows: KAGVTQTPRYLIKTRGQQVTLSCSPISGHRSVSWYQQTPGQGLQFLFEYFSETQRNKGNFPGRFSGRQFSNSRSEMNVSTLELGDSALYLCASSLAISGGGNTEAFFGQGTRLTVV.

The V call is TRBV30, the J call TRBJ2-7; 7 bases are shared with TRBD1. The CDR3 contains 11 residues. Germline CDR1 reads GTSNPN; CDR2 reads SVGIG (reference sequence). The V segment lost 4 bases and the J segment 6 bases; nucleotides outside the gene matches: 3. CDR3 in DNA: TGTGCCTGGATAGAGGGGGCCGAGCAGTACTTC. Its translation: CAWIEGAEQYF. Together with reference TRBV30 and TRBJ2-7, the CDR3 gives the full variable domain: SQTIHQWPATLVQPVGSPLSLECTVEGTSNPNLYWYRQAAGRGLQLLFYSVGIGQISSEVPQNLSASRPQDRQFILSSKKLLLSDSGFYLCAWIEGAEQYFGPGTRLTVT.

The CDR3 spells CASRPGGSQWGQYF. DNA of the CDR3: TGCGCCAGCAGACCCGGCGGGAGCCAATGGGGGCAGTACTTC. The V call is TRBV5-1, the J call TRBJ2-7, with 7 bases that match TRBD2. Germline V gives CDR1 SGHRS, CDR2 YFSETQ. V shed 5 bases, J shed 9 bases, and the junction held 14 bases outside the gene matches. CDR3 size: 14 residues.

This chain uses TRBV29-1 with TRBJ2-1; TRBD2 is a possible D gene (5 bases). The germline gives CDR1 SQVTM, CDR2 ANQGSEA. The length of the CDR3 is 11 residues. V lost 3 bases and J lost 12, with 12 bases in between. The CDR3 nucleotides read TGCAGCGTTGAGCAGGACGGGGTGCAGTTCTTC. Protein sequence: CSVEQDGVQFF.